The 3 T cell receptor beta chains below come from one sample, sequenced in a study of blood T cell repertoires in COVID-19. Method: immunoSEQ multiplex PCR; TCRdb's copy keeps in-frame clones and lacks some. The table shows 360,000 or so clones, with about nine tenths occurring only once. Material: PBMCs or T cells enriched from blood (not recorded which). The receptors originated from a woman in her twenties or thirties who had been exposed to COVID-19.

V is TRBV7-9 and J is TRBJ1-2; possibly TRBD1 for D (5 bases). CDR3 length equals 14 residues. Trimming removed 5 bases from V and 4 bases from J, with 14 bases in between. CDR1 and CDR2 (germline): SEHNR, FQNEAQ (reference sequence). CDR3 loop: CASSPMDTSYGYTF. CDR3 nucleotides: TGTGCCAGCAGCCCCATGGACACAAGCTATGGCTACACCTTC.

For this clone: Other DNA sequences in this sample translate to the same CDR3. The chain couples TRBV6-5 to TRBJ1-2, with D hard to call. The germline V and J ends were trimmed by 5 bases and 3 bases, with 7 bases remaining between them. Germline-derived CDR1 and CDR2 are MNHEY and SVGAGI. CDR3 length: 12 amino acids. The CDR3: CASSPGDYGYTF. The CDR3 region has the DNA TGTGCCAGCAGTCCCGGGGACTATGGCTACACCTTC.

This chain links TRBV3-1 (or the pseudogene TRBV3-2) with TRBJ2-1, with D unclear. The CDR3 totals 13 residues. The V end was cut by 2 bases, the J end by 8 bases, with 10 bases between. Germline V gene lookup returns CDR1 LGHDT and CDR2 YNNKEL (reference sequence). This CDR3 is CASSQFSRDEQFF. The CDR3 DNA is TGTGCCAGCAGCCAATTTAGTCGCGATGAGCAGTTCTTC.